This TCR beta chain was sequenced in a study of blood T cell repertoires in COVID-19. Study summary: Acute and convalescent COVID-19 specimens originated in the United States, Italy and Spain. T cells, B-cell-depleted T cells, or PBMCs provided the cDNA or gDNA that served as material.

Per the germline V gene, CDR1 is SEHNR and CDR2 is FQNEAQ (reference sequence). This CDR3 is built from 14 residues. V lost 5 bases, J lost 5 bases, and 9 bases stayed unmatched. In the authors' workflow: Amplified reference gene primers provided the basis for estimating nucleated cell counts. TCRdb's copy holds only in-frame clones and misses some; the assay was immunoSEQ multiplex PCR. V, J and clone size were drawn from that table, and D and trimming were deduced from the DNA. The profile shows 40,000 or so clones, 86% of them singletons. Material for sequencing was peripheral blood. This clonotype was sampled from a man aged 55 to 70 with active COVID-19. V usage is TRBV7-9 and J usage is TRBJ2-7; the match to TRBD1 covers 7 bases. CDR3 nucleotide sequence: TGTGCCAGCAGCCAGGGAGACAGGGACGACGAGCAGTACTTC. The encoded protein is CASSQGDRDDEQYF. The whole variable domain, remainder taken from reference TRBV7-9 and TRBJ2-7, is DTGVSQNPRHKITKRGQNVTFRCDPISEHNRLYWYRQTLGQGPEFLTYFQNEAQLEKSRLLSDRFSAERPKGSFSTLEIQRTEQGDSAMYLCASSQGDRDDEQYFGPGTRLTVT.